These 24 T cell receptor beta chains were sequenced from one sample in a study of T cell responses to AZD1222 COVID-19 vaccine. Only in-frame clones appear in the TCRdb table, and some are missing; sequencing was by immunoSEQ multiplex PCR. This table has roughly 180,000 clones, 75% to 90% appearing once. The sample was peripheral blood, taken on day 0 of AZD1222 vaccination. The source of these receptors is an adult in good health.

V gene TRBV4-3 combines with J gene TRBJ1-5; D gene ambiguous. Per germline, CDR1 LGHNA and CDR2 YSLEER. V shed 1 base and J shed 7 bases, with 11 bases lying between them. The CDR3 is 14 residues long. The CDR3 here is CASSQGFLGQPQHF. The CDR3 region has the DNA TGCGCCAGCAGCCAAGGTTTCCTGGGACAGCCCCAGCATTTT.

There are a few counts of this clone. V is TRBV9 and J is TRBJ2-3; 9 bases fit TRBD1. CDR1 is SGDLS, CDR2 YYNGEE, per germline. J was trimmed by 5 bases and V by 3 bases; bases with no gene match: 7. The CDR3 spans 15 residues. The CDR3, as DNA: TGTGCCAGCAGCGGATTGACAGGGGGTGGAGATACGCAGTATTTT. Amino acids: CASSGLTGGGDTQYF.

The V gene is TRBV14, the J gene TRBJ2-7; D is possibly TRBD1 or TRBD2 (5 bases each). The V end lost 6 bases, the J end lost 0 bases, and 9 bases lay between the germline ends. The length of the CDR3 is 13 residues. Germline V gene data show CDR1 as SGHDN and CDR2 as FVKESK. The CDR3 DNA is TGTGCCAGCAGGAGGGGAAGCTCCTACGAGCAGTACTTC. It encodes CASRRGSSYEQYF. The full variable domain, in which reference TRBV14 and TRBJ2-7 provide the parts outside the CDR3, is EAGVTQFPSHSVIEKGQTVTLRCDPISGHDNLYWYRRVMGKEIKFLLHFVKESKQDESGMPNNRFLAERTGGTYSTLKVQPAELEDSGVYFCASRRGSSYEQYFGPGTRLTVT.

The chain uses TRBV9 and TRBJ2-6; maybe TRBD1 (5 bases). The CDR3 totals 18 residues. Between the trimmed V and J ends, which lost 4 bases and 0 bases, there was a span of 17 bases. CDR1 SGDLS and CDR2 YYNGEE come from the germline V gene. DNA for the CDR3: TGTGCCAGCAGCCCAAGGGGCGCCACAGTCTCTGGGGCCAACGTCCTGACTTTC. As protein: CASSPRGATVSGANVLTF. Full variable domain (missing parts from reference TRBV9 and TRBJ2-6): DSGVTQTPKHLITATGQRVTLRCSPRSGDLSVYWYQQSLDQGLQFLIQYYNGEERAKGNILERFSAQQFPDLHSELNLSSLELGDSALYFCASSPRGATVSGANVLTFGAGSRLTVL.

This chain connects TRBV7-2 to TRBJ2-3; TRBD2 matches 7 bases. The J segment lost 2 bases and the V segment lost 1 base, leaving 3 bases of the junction unmatched. The CDR3 runs 15 residues. CDR1 and CDR2 (germline): SGHTA, FQGNSA. In DNA, the CDR3 is TGTGCCAGCAGCTTAGGGGGGGGGTTCACAGATACGCAGTATTTT. It yields the protein CASSLGGGFTDTQYF.

The CDR3 spells CATSDEGQGINQPQHF. The CDR3 nucleotides read TGTGCCACCAGTGATGAAGGACAGGGCATCAATCAGCCCCAGCATTTT. The chain recombines TRBV24-1 with TRBJ1-5; 8 nucleotides align to TRBD1. The CDR3 covers 16 residues. From germline, CDR1 is KGHDR and CDR2 SFDVKD. V shed 3 bases and J 3 bases; nucleotides not matched to a gene: 6.

This chain joins TRBV27 and TRBJ2-7; 12 positions agree with TRBD2. After removal of 3 bases from V and 4 bases from J, the junction contained 4 bases not matched to a gene. CDR3 length: 15 residues. Germline lookup yields CDR1 MNHEY and CDR2 SMNVEV (reference sequence). This chain's CDR3 is CASSLSSGGVYEQYF. CDR3 sequence (DNA): TGTGCCAGCAGTTTGTCTAGCGGGGGGGTATACGAGCAGTACTTC.

This chain links TRBV7-9 with TRBJ1-5; unclear D gene. V lost 5 bases to trimming and J lost 1 base, with 15 bases between them. The CDR3 consists of 16 residues. CDR1 and CDR2 (germline): SEHNR, FQNEAQ (reference sequence). Here the CDR3 DNA reads TGTGCCAGCAGCCCGGTTGCGGGCGCCAGCAATCAGCCCCAGCATTTT. It yields the protein CASSPVAGASNQPQHF.

This clone occurred once. V gene TRBV5-6 combines with J gene TRBJ2-7, with 7 nucleotides matching TRBD1. Germline loops: CDR1 SGHDT, CDR2 YYEEEE. This CDR3 contains 12 residues. After removal of 4 bases from V and 5 bases from J, the junction contained 3 bases not matched to a gene. This CDR3 reads CASSGTGDEQYF. DNA for the CDR3: TGTGCCAGCAGCGGTACAGGGGACGAGCAGTACTTC.

This clone came up once. The V and J genes are TRBV29-1 and TRBJ1-2, with D tentatively TRBD1 (5 bases). This CDR3 is built from 12 residues. V was trimmed by 3 bases and J by 4 bases, leaving 9 bases between them. Germline values: CDR1 SQVTM, CDR2 ANQGSEA. The CDR3 region has the DNA TGCAGCGTTGATCAGGGCCTCTATGGCTACACCTTC. Residues: CSVDQGLYGYTF.

This chain joins TRBV19 and TRBJ2-1; D possibly uses TRBD1 or TRBD2 (5 bases each). Germline CDR1 and CDR2: LNHDA and SQIVND (reference sequence). The CDR3 runs 15 residues. The V end lost 1 base, the J end lost 2 bases, and 9 bases lay between the germline ends. The CDR3 region has the DNA TGTGCCAGTAGTATAGTCCGGGACCCCTACAATGAGCAGTTCTTC. Translation gives CASSIVRDPYNEQFF.

The table lists this clone with a few counts. The chain uses TRBV27 and TRBJ1-6, with D hard to call. The CDR3 length is 14 residues. The germline V gene has CDR1 MNHEY and CDR2 SMNVEV (reference sequence). V gave up 4 bases and J gave up 0 bases, with 4 bases separating them. Here the CDR3 reads CASSSLSYNSPLHF. CDR3 DNA: TGTGCCAGCAGTTCTCTCTCCTATAATTCACCCCTCCACTTT.

For this clone: One junction end does not reproduce the germline sequence, and a read error may be involved. This chain links TRBV5-6 with TRBJ2-2; tentatively, D is TRBD2 (5 bases). Germline-derived CDR1 and CDR2 are SGHDT and YYEEEE. The CDR3 runs to 17 residues. The CDR3 here is CASSLGGRNQSTGELFF. CDR3 bases: TGTGCCAGCAGCTTGGGAGGTAGGAACCAGAGCACCGGGGAACTGTTTTTT.

The rearrangement joins TRBV29-1 to TRBJ1-2; perhaps TRBD1 as D (6 bases). This CDR3 region has 12 residues. Trimming removed 7 bases from V and 5 bases from J, with 14 bases in between. Per the germline V gene, CDR1 is SQVTM and CDR2 is ANQGSEA. The DNA of the CDR3 is TGCAGCGCCTCAGGGGCAGATTATGGCTACACCTTC. Its translation is CSASGADYGYTF.

The rearrangement uses TRBV6-5 and TRBJ1-5; D not certain. Trimming pared 7 bases from V and 6 bases from J, leaving 4 bases between. CDR3 length equals 10 residues. Germline assignment: CDR1 MNHEY and CDR2 SVGAGI. In DNA form, the CDR3 reads TGTGCCAGCAACCTTCAGCCCCAGCATTTT. This translates into CASNLQPQHF.

The chain has TRBV28 and TRBJ1-5; 8 nucleotides agree with TRBD1. Germline V gene data show CDR1 as MDHEN and CDR2 as SYDVKM. The junction had 11 bases not matched to a gene; V was cut back by 6 bases and J by 4 bases. The CDR3 covers 16 residues. CDR3 bases: TGTGCCAGCAGGGTGGGCACAGGGGGTTGGAATCAGCCCCAGCATTTT. This gives the protein CASRVGTGGWNQPQHF.

This rearrangement joins TRBV4-2 to TRBJ2-1; 8 bases are shared with TRBD2. The CDR3 runs to 16 residues. Germline V CDR1 and CDR2: LGHNA, YNFKEQ. The V segment lost 2 bases and the J segment 3 bases; nucleotides outside the gene matches: 6. The CDR3 loop reads CASSQNSGEGYNEQFF. CDR3 coding DNA: TGTGCCAGCAGCCAAAATAGCGGGGAGGGCTACAATGAGCAGTTCTTC.

The V gene is TRBV6-5, the J gene TRBJ1-1, with 8 bases aligning to TRBD1. The CDR3 is 15 residues long. The trim removed 4 bases at V and 4 bases at J, leaving 8 bases unmatched. Germline V gene lookup returns CDR1 MNHEY and CDR2 SVGAGI. In DNA, the CDR3 is TGTGCCAGCAGTTTTTCCCCAGGACAGGGCACTGAAGCTTTCTTT. It is translated as CASSFSPGQGTEAFF.

The rearrangement links TRBV19 to TRBJ2-2; no firm D call. The CDR3 is 13 amino acids. V was trimmed by 8 bases and J by 4 bases, leaving 11 bases between them. CDR1 LNHDA and CDR2 SQIVND come from the germline V gene (reference sequence). This CDR3 reads CASSERPTGELFF. CDR3 DNA: TGTGCCAGTTCAGAGAGGCCCACCGGGGAGCTGTTTTTT.

The chain recombines TRBV10-2 with TRBJ2-7; perhaps TRBD2 as D (6 bases). The CDR3 length is 14 residues. The V gene's germline CDR1 is WSHSY and CDR2 SAAADI. V was pared by 7 bases and J by 0 bases, with 13 bases between. CDR3 DNA sequence: TGCGCCAGCAACCCGGGACTTGGCTCCTACGAGCAGTACGTC. As protein: CASNPGLGSYEQYV.

This chain connects TRBV3-1 (or the pseudogene TRBV3-2) to TRBJ1-2; TRBD1 aligns across 9 bases. Unmatched junction bases numbered 5, after V lost 6 bases and J lost 3 bases. Germline values: CDR1 LGHDT, CDR2 YNNKEL (reference sequence). The CDR3 is 14 residues long. The CDR3 nucleotides are TGTGCCAGCAGTCCCGGGACAGGGTACTATGGCTACACCTTC. Protein product: CASSPGTGYYGYTF.

The chain combines TRBV11-2 with TRBJ1-4; 8 bases match TRBD1. In germline, CDR1 is SGHAT, CDR2 FQNNGV. Trimming at V came to 4 bases and at J to 7 bases, leaving 8 bases not matched to a gene. CDR3 length: 15 residues. CDR3 amino acids: CASSSRQGHTEKLFF. The CDR3, as DNA: TGTGCCAGCAGCTCCCGACAGGGGCATACTGAAAAACTGTTTTTT. Variable domain in full (rest from reference TRBV11-2 and TRBJ1-4): EAGVAQSPRYKIIEKRQSVAFWCNPISGHATLYWYQQILGQGPKLLIQFQNNGVVDDSQLPKDRFSAERLKGVDSTLKIQPAKLEDSAVYLCASSSRQGHTEKLFFGSGTQLSVL.

V is TRBV25-1 and J is TRBJ2-7; possibly TRBD1 or TRBD2 for D (5 bases each). Germline CDR1 is MGHDK and CDR2 is SYGVNS. The V end was cut by 4 bases, the J end by 0 bases, with 16 bases between. This CDR3 is 16 amino acids long. The CDR3 coding sequence is TGTGCCAGCAGTGCCGACCGGGACGCCGGCTCCTACGAGCAGTACTTC. This encodes CASSADRDAGSYEQYF.

This sequence joins TRBV5-6 and TRBJ1-4; unclear D gene. Germline V gives CDR1 SGHDT, CDR2 YYEEEE. V dropped 4 bases and J dropped 4 bases, with 14 bases sitting between them. This CDR3 has 15 residues. CDR3 bases: TGTGCCAGCAGCACCAGACCTGCTGTTAATGAAAAACTGTTTTTT. This encodes CASSTRPAVNEKLFF. Using reference TRBV5-6 and TRBJ1-4 for the parts outside the CDR3, the full variable domain is DAGVTQSPTHLIKTRGQQVTLRCSPKSGHDTVSWYQQALGQGPQFIFQYYEEEERQRGNFPDRFSGHQFPNYSSELNVNALLLGDSALYLCASSTRPAVNEKLFFGSGTQLSVL.